This T cell receptor beta chain was recorded in a study of blood T cells in healthy people across ages. Study-level points and caveats: CMV infection status of these donors was not known. Researchers said unsorted PBMCs prevented a conclusive naive versus antigen-experienced comparison.

This clonotype was seen only a few times. The antigen remains undetermined. This CDR3 comprises 15 residues. Germline V gives CDR1 SGHDN, CDR2 FVKESK. Next came a second PCR, run for about 6 to 12 cycles, which used a sample-barcoded 5' primer along with a J-beta primer mix. Each of the cDNA molecules was tagged by a template-switch adaptor with 12 random nucleotides. TCRdb used MiXCR to reprocess the 5' RACE reads, holding one entry per CDR3 protein. The table shows about a million distinct CDR3 sequences, with 30% to 40% occurring only once. The specimen sequenced was blood. The receptor comes from a man younger than 35 in good health. The chain is built from TRBV14 and TRBJ2-4, with 9 positions matching TRBD1. The J call is doubtful: the DNA matches TRBJ2-7 better. CDR3 DNA: TGTGCCAGCAGCCAAAGTGGACAGGGGACCTACGAGCAGTACTTC. This encodes CASSQSGQGTYEQYF.